Following are 4 T cell receptor beta chains from one sample sequenced in a study of blood T cell repertoires in COVID-19. Only in-frame clones appear in the TCRdb table, and some are missing; sequencing was by immunoSEQ multiplex PCR. The table has some 330,000 clones, 80% to 90% seen once. Material: PBMCs or T cells enriched from blood (not recorded which). The origin of the receptors is a man aged 35 to 55 in a cohort exposed to, infected with or recovered from COVID-19 (not recorded which).

This chain connects TRBV5-1 to TRBJ2-5; TRBD1 is a possible D gene (6 bases). V lost 1 base and J lost 2, with 9 bases in between. Germline V lookup: CDR1 SGHRS, CDR2 YFSETQ. CDR3 length: 14 amino acids. CDR3: CASSLRDTQETQYF. As DNA, the CDR3 is TGCGCCAGCAGCTTGAGGGACACACAAGAGACCCAGTACTTC. The whole variable domain, filled in from reference TRBV5-1 and TRBJ2-5, reads KAGVTQTPRYLIKTRGQQVTLSCSPISGHRSVSWYQQTPGQGLQFLFEYFSETQRNKGNFPGRFSGRQFSNSRSEMNVSTLELGDSALYLCASSLRDTQETQYFGPGTRLLVL.

The rearrangement uses TRBV5-5 and TRBJ1-5, with 7 nucleotides matching TRBD1. Germline V lookup: CDR1 SGHKS, CDR2 YYEKEE (reference sequence). The length of the CDR3 is 17 residues. The trim removed 1 base at V and 2 bases at J, leaving 9 bases unmatched. The CDR3 region is CASSLSLGGFGNQPQHF. CDR3 DNA: TGTGCCAGCAGCTTGTCCTTAGGGGGCTTTGGCAATCAGCCCCAGCATTTT.

J is TRBJ2-7 and V is TRBV15, with D perhaps matching TRBD1 (6 bases). Germline V CDR1 and CDR2: LNHNV, YYDKDF (reference sequence). V lost 9 bases, J lost 6 bases, and 18 bases lay in between. The CDR3 consists of 13 residues. CDR3 nucleotide sequence: TGTGCCACAGGCGAAGAAACAGGGAGCGAGCAGTACTTC. It is translated as CATGEETGSEQYF.

V usage is TRBV11-2 and J usage is TRBJ2-2; 7 bases match TRBD2. Germline-derived CDR1 and CDR2 are SGHAT and FQNNGV. This CDR3 region has 15 residues. V was clipped by 3 bases and J by 6 bases; unmatched bases: 7. The CDR3 bases are TGTGCCAGCAGCTTGGTAGCGGGTTATCCCGGGGAGCTGTTTTTT. Protein sequence: CASSLVAGYPGELFF.